This T cell receptor (beta chain) was captured by sequencing in a study of T-cell reconstitution after alpha-beta-depleted transplantation in children (dated by TCRdb to the mid-2010s). About the full investigation: Using TCR repertoire profiling, the study quantitatively followed how T-cell immune reconstitution unfolded in children after TCRalphabeta/CD19-depleted allogeneic hematopoietic cell transplantation.

Here is what the overall study found, with its caveats: Over subsequent months, a decline in hyperexpanded clone frequencies was noted, and after one year, T-cell counts and TCRbeta diversity were mostly ascribed to newly produced T cells. The apparently early recovery of alphabetaT-cell counts about two months after transplant reportedly depended on only several hundred rapidly expanded clones that came from non-depleted graft cells. In some patients, the high TCRbeta diversity seen at day 60 was put down to recipient T cells and intrathymic progenitors that had survived conditioning.

Libraries were prepared through PCR. This sample was sequenced with an Illumina HiSeq 2500. To normalize quantification of the TCRbeta repertoire, the TCR libraries were built with molecular barcoding that relied on unique molecular identifiers. Using fastp trimming at Q25 and MiXCR clonotype assembly, TCRdb reanalyzed the public sequencing data and kept in-frame beta chains. All rows with the same CDR3 protein become a single entry with the most common DNA and genes. The sample table lists 450,000 to 700,000 distinct CDR3 sequences, 27% of them with a count of one. The top ten clones comprise 30% to 45% of the sample. About this clonotype: It lacks a known antigen. The record has no base qualities; no much larger clone is one base away.

The treatment or condition label on this specimen signifies: allogeneic hematopoietic cell transplantation with graft depleted of TCRalphabeta T cells and CD19 B cells. The children who served as transplant recipients had been given grafts of TCRalphabeta/CD19-depleted allogeneic hematopoietic cells. From cysteine to phenylalanine, the CDR3 is 13 amino acids long. Only CDR3 DNA remains: 39 bases, in frame from the first base. The V end gives up 4 bases and the J end 4 bases, leaving 0 bases in the junction not matched to a gene. According to the germline V gene, CDR1 reads SQVTM and CDR2 reads ANQGSEA.

Source: PBMCs, taken before TCRalphabeta/CD19-depleted stem cell transplant. The clonotype was recovered from a boy under two years old with Wiskott-Aldrich syndrome, due to receive a stem cell transplant. The chain uses TRBV29-1 and TRBJ2-2, and 10 junctional nucleotides match TRBD2. The bases read TGCAGCGTTGGGACTAGCGGCACCGGGGAGCTGTTTTTT. Translated, this is CSVGTSGTGELFF.